This T cell receptor (beta chain) was identified in a study of regulatory and conventional T cells in RAG deficiency. Notes on the study in general: Treg unique TCR beta sequences were 90 to 100-fold fewer in Omenn syndrome and CID/AS patients than controls. Shorter CDR3s in all patient subsets; >85% Treg-Tconv overlap in Omenn. RAG-deficient patients showed markedly lower Shannon entropy and higher Simpson indices than control T-cell subsets.

On this clone itself: Its specificity is not known.

Germline CDR1 SGHDT, CDR2 YYEEEE. The V and J ends lost 4 bases and 5 bases respectively, with 15 bases between them. The CDR3 extends over 14 amino acids. Profiled with immunoSEQ multiplex PCR; TCRdb holds only in-frame clones, not every one. The sample has tens of thousands of clones; approximately 96% are singletons. Blood CD4+ CD25-low CD127-high conventional T cells supplied the genomic DNA template. This same sample was also part of a study on regulatory T cells. As reported in that work: The primer mix had 52 TRBV and 13 TRBJ primers. Patient repertoires had restricted TRB V-J pairs and skewed V and J usage, most in Tregs.

V is TRBV5-6 and J is TRBJ2-5; D is possibly TRBD1 (6 bases). Sequenced material: CD25- CD4+ T cells sorted from blood. The sequence came from a human donor in good health. The CDR3 coding sequence is TGTGCCAGCAGCGTATCAGGGGCCCGGGAGACCCAGTACTTC. This codes for CASSVSGARETQYF.